What follows are 17 T cell receptor beta chains derived from one specimen sequenced in a study of OX40 agonist ivuxolimab in advanced cancers. The data were produced by immunoSEQ multiplex PCR, yet TCRdb's version contains in-frame clones alone and is incomplete. The sample includes just under 75,000 clones, approximately 90% seen only once; the top ten take 0.4% to 0.5%. The sample in question was CD4+ or CD8+ T cells sorted from blood, obtained in a trial of the OX40 agonist ivuxolimab. The receptors here all came from an adult with an advanced solid tumor such as melanoma, head and neck, liver or kidney cancer.

This rearrangement joins TRBV5-1 to TRBJ1-5, with 8 bases aligning to TRBD1. Germline CDR1 is SGHRS and CDR2 is YFSETQ. This CDR3 is built from 16 residues. Trimming at V came to 0 bases and at J to 0 bases, leaving 2 bases not matched to a gene. CDR3 region: CASSLDGTGSNQPQHF. CDR3 nucleotides: TGCGCCAGCAGCTTGGACGGGACAGGTAGCAATCAGCCCCAGCATTTT.

The chain carries TRBV19 and TRBJ1-2; weak D call: TRBD1 (6 bases). Per the germline V gene, CDR1 is LNHDA and CDR2 is SQIVND (reference sequence). The CDR3 length is 14 residues. With 6 bases removed from V and 2 bases from J, the gap between germline ends came to 13 bases. DNA of the CDR3: TGTGCCAGTAGCAAAGGACAGACCAACTATGGCTACACCTTC. It is translated as CASSKGQTNYGYTF.

This clone was recorded only once. J is TRBJ1-5 and V is TRBV7-2; D gene unclear. Trimming removed 1 base at V and 9 bases at J, with 7 bases between. The CDR3 loop spans 12 amino acids. The germline CDR1 and CDR2 sequences are SGHTA and FQGNSA. As DNA, the CDR3 is TGTGCCAGCAGCTTAGAACGGGGGCCCCAGCATTTT. Its translation: CASSLERGPQHF.

The gene calls are TRBV6-1 and TRBJ2-7; no definite D call. The CDR3 is made up of 13 amino acids. V lost 4 bases to trimming and J lost 5 bases, with 12 bases between them. CDR1 is MNHNS, CDR2 SASEGT, per germline. The CDR3: CASSGSRIHEQYF. Written as DNA, the CDR3 is TGTGCCAGCAGTGGGAGTAGGATCCACGAGCAGTACTTC.

The chain links TRBV5-6 to TRBJ2-2; D may be TRBD2 (6 bases). V was shortened by 2 bases and J by 3 bases, with 8 bases between the two germline ends. The CDR3 length is 14 residues. Per germline, CDR1 SGHDT and CDR2 YYEEEE. CDR3 protein: CASSFPGDTGELFF. CDR3 in DNA: TGTGCCAGCAGCTTCCCGGGGGACACCGGGGAGCTGTTTTTT.

This chain uses TRBV10-1 with TRBJ2-3; 11 bases fit TRBD2. The ends lost 0 bases at V and 6 bases at J; junction bases unmatched: 5. Germline CDR1 is WNHNN and CDR2 is SYGVQD (reference sequence). The CDR3 runs to 16 residues. The CDR3 sequence: CASSESLAGGADTQYF. The CDR3 DNA sequence: TGCGCCAGCAGTGAGTCGCTAGCGGGGGGAGCGGATACGCAGTATTTT.

The chain couples TRBV4-2 to TRBJ1-1; D unresolved. Germline values: CDR1 LGHNA, CDR2 YNFKEQ. The V and J ends lost 1 base and 3 bases respectively, with 9 bases between them. CDR3 length equals 14 residues. The DNA for the CDR3 is TGTGCCAGCAGCCAAGGGGCAATAGACACTGAAGCTTTCTTT. Encoded protein: CASSQGAIDTEAFF.

The chain employs TRBV10-1 and TRBJ1-4; D unclear. Germline V gives CDR1 WNHNN, CDR2 SYGVQD (reference sequence). This CDR3 has 15 amino acids. The germline V and J ends were trimmed by 2 bases and 8 bases, with 15 bases remaining between them. CDR3 bases: TGCGCCAGCAGTGAGGGGCAGCCGGGAGAAGAAAAACTGTTTTTT. This encodes CASSEGQPGEEKLFF.

The V call is TRBV7-9, the J call TRBJ2-2; D not certain. V lost 1 base and J 0 bases, leaving 6 bases between the germline ends. Germline CDR1 is SEHNR and CDR2 is FQNEAQ (reference sequence). The CDR3 totals 15 residues. The chain's CDR3 is CASSLERANTGELFF. CDR3 nucleotides: TGTGCCAGCAGCTTAGAACGAGCGAACACCGGGGAGCTGTTTTTT.

This clone came up once. The gene calls are TRBV2 and TRBJ2-3; no definite D call. Germline CDR1 is SNHLY and CDR2 is FYNNEI. The CDR3 is made up of 15 amino acids. V lost 5 bases to trimming and J lost 2 bases, with 14 bases between them. CDR3 sequence reads: CASSPRLVDTDTQYF. The DNA for the CDR3 is TGTGCCAGCAGTCCCCGATTGGTAGACACAGATACGCAGTATTTT.

The V gene is TRBV11-3, the J gene TRBJ2-7, with 8 bases fitting TRBD1. This CDR3 is 15 amino acids long. V shed 5 bases, J shed 1 base, and the junction held 7 bases outside the gene matches. Germline V gives CDR1 SGHNT, CDR2 YENEEA. This chain's CDR3 is CASSRRTGSSYEQYF. CDR3 DNA sequence: TGTGCCAGCAGCCGGAGGACAGGGTCTTCCTACGAGCAGTACTTC.

The gene calls are TRBV27 and TRBJ1-4; 9 bases are a match to TRBD1. In germline, CDR1 is MNHEY, CDR2 SMNVEV (reference sequence). The CDR3 runs to 14 residues. With V trimmed by 6 bases and J by 5 bases, 4 bases remained unmatched. The CDR3 DNA sequence: TGTGCCAGCAGCGGGACAGGGTGGAATGAAAAACTGTTTTTT. This codes for CASSGTGWNEKLFF. Looking up the rest from reference TRBV27 and TRBJ1-4 gives the full variable domain: EAQVTQNPRYLITVTGKKLTVTCSQNMNHEYMSWYRQDPGLGLRQIYYSMNVEVTDKGDVPEGYKVSRKEKRNFPLILESPSPNQTSLYFCASSGTGWNEKLFFGSGTQLSVL.

This clone was detected once. The chain joins TRBV19 to TRBJ1-5; the D is unclear. Per germline, CDR1 LNHDA and CDR2 SQIVND (reference sequence). CDR3 length: 13 amino acids. V was trimmed by 6 bases and J by 0 bases, leaving 6 bases between them. CDR3 coding DNA: TGTGCCAGTAGCCAGGATAGCAATCAGCCCCAGCATTTT. It translates to CASSQDSNQPQHF.

The CDR3 DNA reads TGTGCCAGCAGCCTCTGGACAGGGAGGGATACGCAGTATTTT. Its protein product is CASSLWTGRDTQYF. The V call is TRBV11-3, the J call TRBJ2-3; TRBD1 agrees at 8 bases. Germline CDR1 is SGHNT and CDR2 is YENEEA. The CDR3 has 14 amino acids. With V trimmed by 5 bases and J by 6 bases, 7 bases remained unmatched.

The chain recombines TRBV6-5 with TRBJ2-3; no reliable D call. The CDR3 covers 14 residues. V was trimmed by 0 bases and J by 3 bases, leaving 7 bases between them. CDR1 is MNHEY and CDR2 is SVGAGI in the germline V gene. The CDR3 DNA reads as TGTGCCAGCAGTTACTCGTTCAGTACAGATACGCAGTATTTT. This codes for CASSYSFSTDTQYF.

The chain combines TRBV10-3 with TRBJ1-5; 7 positions agree with TRBD1. V gave up 0 bases and J gave up 3 bases; unmatched junction bases: 5. Germline CDR1 is ENHRY and CDR2 is SYGVKD. The CDR3 covers 16 residues. The CDR3 DNA reads TGTGCCATCAGTGAGTCGCGGACAGGTAACAATCAGCCCCAGCATTTT. Translation: CAISESRTGNNQPQHF.

The chain links TRBV30 to TRBJ2-7, with D unresolved. From germline, CDR1 is GTSNPN and CDR2 SVGIG (reference sequence). This CDR3 has 13 amino acids. The germline V and J ends were trimmed by 3 bases and 6 bases, with 15 bases remaining between them. This chain's CDR3 is CAWSGIVGTEQYF. The CDR3 bases are TGTGCCTGGAGCGGAATAGTAGGAACCGAGCAGTACTTC.